This T cell receptor beta chain was recovered during a study of shared clonotypes between healthy human individuals. Study results and caveats: Sorted-subset sequencing was shown by rarefaction to be incomplete despite large depth.

Details on this clone: Antigen specificity is unknown.

In the original workflow: There were no quality scores in the junction-only immunoSEQ sequences, so filtering differed. Produced via immunoSEQ multiplex PCR; TCRdb's table is partial and in-frame only. V, J and clone size reflect that table, while D and trimming were determined from the DNA. The sample includes 1.5 million to 1.9 million clones, 95% to 99% of them seen just once. J lost 1 base, V lost 6 bases, and 4 bases had no gene match. CDR3 size: 14 residues. Germline CDR1 reads WSHSY; CDR2 reads SAAADI. Sequenced material: naive CD4+ T cells sorted from blood. As for subset: CD45RA+ positively selected. The TCR sequence derives from a man aged 25-45 years in good health. The chain recombines TRBV10-2 with TRBJ1-1, with 8 bases identical to TRBD1. The CDR3 here is CASRTGDSNTEAFF. CDR3 DNA: TGCGCCAGCAGGACAGGGGATTCGAACACTGAAGCTTTCTTT.